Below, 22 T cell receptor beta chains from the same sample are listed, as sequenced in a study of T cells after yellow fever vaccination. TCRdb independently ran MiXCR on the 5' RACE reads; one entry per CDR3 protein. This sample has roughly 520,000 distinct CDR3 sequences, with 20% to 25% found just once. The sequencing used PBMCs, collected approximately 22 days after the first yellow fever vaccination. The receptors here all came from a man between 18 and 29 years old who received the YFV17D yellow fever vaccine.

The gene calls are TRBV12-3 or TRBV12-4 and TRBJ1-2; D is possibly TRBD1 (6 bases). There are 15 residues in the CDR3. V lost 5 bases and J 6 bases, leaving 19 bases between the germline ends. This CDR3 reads CASSAQQGIGHGYTF. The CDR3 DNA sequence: TGTGCCAGCAGTGCACAACAGGGCATTGGGCATGGCTACACCTTC.

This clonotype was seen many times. The CDR3 protein is CASSYRGTAGSEAFF. In DNA form, the CDR3 reads TGTGCCAGCAGTTACCGCGGGACCGCGGGCTCTGAAGCTTTCTTT. This chain connects TRBV6-5 to TRBJ1-1; a possible D gene is TRBD1 (5 bases). CDR1 and CDR2 from the germline V gene are MNHEY and SVGAGI. The germline V and J ends were trimmed by 2 bases and 6 bases, with 16 bases remaining between them. The CDR3 runs to 15 residues.

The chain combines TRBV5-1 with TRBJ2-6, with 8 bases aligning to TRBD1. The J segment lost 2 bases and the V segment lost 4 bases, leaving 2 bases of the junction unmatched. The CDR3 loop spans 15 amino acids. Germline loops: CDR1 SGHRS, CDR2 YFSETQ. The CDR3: CASSEQGAGANVLTF. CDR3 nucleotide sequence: TGCGCCAGCAGCGAACAGGGGGCTGGGGCCAACGTCCTGACTTTC. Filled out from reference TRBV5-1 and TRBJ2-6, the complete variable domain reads KAGVTQTPRYLIKTRGQQVTLSCSPISGHRSVSWYQQTPGQGLQFLFEYFSETQRNKGNFPGRFSGRQFSNSRSEMNVSTLELGDSALYLCASSEQGAGANVLTFGAGSRLTVL.

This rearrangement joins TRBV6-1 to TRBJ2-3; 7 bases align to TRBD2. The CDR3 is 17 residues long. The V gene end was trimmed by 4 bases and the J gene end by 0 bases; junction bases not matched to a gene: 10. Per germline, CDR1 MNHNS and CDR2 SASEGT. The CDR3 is CASSAHAGTTSTDTQYF. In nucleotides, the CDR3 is TGTGCCAGCAGTGCCCACGCCGGGACTACAAGCACAGATACGCAGTATTTT.

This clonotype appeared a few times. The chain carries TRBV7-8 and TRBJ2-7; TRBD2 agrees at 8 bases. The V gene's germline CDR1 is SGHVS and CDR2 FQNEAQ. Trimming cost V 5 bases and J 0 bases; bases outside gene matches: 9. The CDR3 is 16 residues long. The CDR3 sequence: CASSGSGGTSSYEQYV. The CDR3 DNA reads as TGTGCCAGCAGCGGCTCGGGAGGGACGAGCTCCTACGAGCAGTACGTC.

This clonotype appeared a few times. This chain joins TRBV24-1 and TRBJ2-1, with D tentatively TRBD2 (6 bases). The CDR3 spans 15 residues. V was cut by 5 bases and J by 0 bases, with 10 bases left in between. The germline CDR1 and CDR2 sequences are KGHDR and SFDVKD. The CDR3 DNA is TGTGCCACCAGTGGTGCGGGGAGCTCCTACAATGAGCAGTTCTTC. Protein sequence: CATSGAGSSYNEQFF.

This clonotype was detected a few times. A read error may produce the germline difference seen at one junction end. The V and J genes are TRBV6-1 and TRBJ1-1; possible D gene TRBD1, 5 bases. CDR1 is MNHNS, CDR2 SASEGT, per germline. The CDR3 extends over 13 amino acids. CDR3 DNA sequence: TGTGCCATATACAGGTCCAGGAACGCTGAAGCTTTCTTT. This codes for CAIYRSRNAEAFF.

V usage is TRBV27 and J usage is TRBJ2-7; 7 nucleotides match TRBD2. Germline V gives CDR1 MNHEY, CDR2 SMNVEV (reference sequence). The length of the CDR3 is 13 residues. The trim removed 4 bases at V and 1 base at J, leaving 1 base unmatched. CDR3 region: CASSWGGSYEQYF. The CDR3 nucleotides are TGTGCCAGCAGTTGGGGGGGGTCCTACGAGCAGTACTTC.

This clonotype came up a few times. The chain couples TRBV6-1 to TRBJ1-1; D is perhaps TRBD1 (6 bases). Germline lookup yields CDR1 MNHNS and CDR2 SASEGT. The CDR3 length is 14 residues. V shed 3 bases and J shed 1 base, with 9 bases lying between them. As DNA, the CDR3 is TGTGCCAGCAGTGACTGGACAGAGAACACTGAAGCTTTCTTT. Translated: CASSDWTENTEAFF.

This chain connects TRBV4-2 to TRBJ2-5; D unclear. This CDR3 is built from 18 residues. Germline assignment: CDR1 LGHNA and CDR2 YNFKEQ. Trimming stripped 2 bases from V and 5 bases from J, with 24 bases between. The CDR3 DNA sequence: TGTGCCAGCAGCCAATTATTTCGGGTATACGGTGGAGCCGAGACCCAGTACTTC. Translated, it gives CASSQLFRVYGGAETQYF.

DNA of the CDR3: TGCAGCGTTGGTTTAGGCGGCTACGAGCAGTACTTC. Protein product: CSVGLGGYEQYF. The chain recombines TRBV29-1 with TRBJ2-7, with unresolved D. V lost 4 bases and J 3 bases, leaving 10 bases between the germline ends. This CDR3 contains 12 residues. Germline-derived CDR1 and CDR2 are SQVTM and ANQGSEA.

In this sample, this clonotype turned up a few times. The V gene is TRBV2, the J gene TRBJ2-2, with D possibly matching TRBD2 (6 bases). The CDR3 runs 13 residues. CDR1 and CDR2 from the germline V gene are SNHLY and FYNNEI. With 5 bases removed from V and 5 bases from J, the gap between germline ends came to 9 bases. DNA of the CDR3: TGTGCCAGCAGTTCGGAGGGAACCGGGGAGCTGTTTTTT. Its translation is CASSSEGTGELFF.

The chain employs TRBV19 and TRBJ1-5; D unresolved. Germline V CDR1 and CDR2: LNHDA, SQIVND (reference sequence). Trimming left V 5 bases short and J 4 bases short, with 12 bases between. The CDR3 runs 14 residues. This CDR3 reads CASSAVTTNQPQHF. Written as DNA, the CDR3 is TGTGCCAGTAGTGCAGTTACAACGAATCAGCCCCAGCATTTT.

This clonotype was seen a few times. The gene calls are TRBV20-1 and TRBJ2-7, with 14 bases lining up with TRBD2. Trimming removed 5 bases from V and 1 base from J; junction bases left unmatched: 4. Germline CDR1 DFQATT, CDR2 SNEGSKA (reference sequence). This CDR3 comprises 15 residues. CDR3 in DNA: TGCAGTGCTTGGACTAGCGGGGGGTGGTCCTACGAGCAGTACTTC. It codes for CSAWTSGGWSYEQYF.

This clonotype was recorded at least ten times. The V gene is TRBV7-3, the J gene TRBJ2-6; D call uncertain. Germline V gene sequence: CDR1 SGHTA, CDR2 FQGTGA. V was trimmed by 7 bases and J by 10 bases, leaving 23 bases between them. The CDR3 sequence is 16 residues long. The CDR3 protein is CASTTHWAARFNVLTF. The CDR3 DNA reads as TGTGCCAGCACCACCCACTGGGCAGCGAGGTTTAACGTCCTGACTTTC.

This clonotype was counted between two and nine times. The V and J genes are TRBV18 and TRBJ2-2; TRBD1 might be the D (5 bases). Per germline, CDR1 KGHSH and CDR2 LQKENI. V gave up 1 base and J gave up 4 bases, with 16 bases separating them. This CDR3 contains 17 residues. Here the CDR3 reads CASSPRQGYQGTGELFF. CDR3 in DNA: TGTGCCAGCTCACCACGACAAGGGTACCAGGGCACCGGGGAGCTGTTTTTT.

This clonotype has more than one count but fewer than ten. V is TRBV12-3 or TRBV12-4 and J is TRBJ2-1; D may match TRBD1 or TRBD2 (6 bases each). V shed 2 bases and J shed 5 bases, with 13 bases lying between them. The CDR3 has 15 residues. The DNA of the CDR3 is TGTGCCAGCAGTTTACCGGGGGCTCTGGACAATGAGCAGTTCTTC. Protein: CASSLPGALDNEQFF.

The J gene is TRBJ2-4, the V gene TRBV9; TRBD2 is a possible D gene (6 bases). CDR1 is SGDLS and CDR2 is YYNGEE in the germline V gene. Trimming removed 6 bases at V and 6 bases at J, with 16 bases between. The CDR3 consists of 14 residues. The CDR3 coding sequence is TGTGCCAGCACCCCCGGGACTCAGGGAAACATTCAGTACTTC. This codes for CASTPGTQGNIQYF.

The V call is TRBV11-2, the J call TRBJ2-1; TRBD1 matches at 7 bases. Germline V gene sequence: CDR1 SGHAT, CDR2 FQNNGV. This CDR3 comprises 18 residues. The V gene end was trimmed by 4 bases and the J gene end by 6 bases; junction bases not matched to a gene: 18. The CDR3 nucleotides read TGTGCCAGCAGCTCCCCCCCGGGGACAGAAGGCCCCTCCAATGAGCAGTTCTTC. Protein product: CASSSPPGTEGPSNEQFF. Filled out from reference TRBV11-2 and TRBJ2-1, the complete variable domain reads EAGVAQSPRYKIIEKRQSVAFWCNPISGHATLYWYQQILGQGPKLLIQFQNNGVVDDSQLPKDRFSAERLKGVDSTLKIQPAKLEDSAVYLCASSSPPGTEGPSNEQFFGPGTRLTVL.

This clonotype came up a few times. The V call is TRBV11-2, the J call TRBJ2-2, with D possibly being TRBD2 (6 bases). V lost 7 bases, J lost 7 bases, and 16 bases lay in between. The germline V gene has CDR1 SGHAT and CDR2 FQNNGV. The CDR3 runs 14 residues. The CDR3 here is CASILSPGSGELFF. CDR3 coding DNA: TGTGCCAGCATCTTGAGCCCCGGGAGCGGGGAGCTGTTTTTT.

The CDR3 DNA sequence: TGCAGTGCGATTGGACAAACAGCCTACGAGCAGTACTTC. Protein: CSAIGQTAYEQYF. The chain carries TRBV20-1 and TRBJ2-7; perhaps TRBD1 as D (5 bases). The CDR3 has 13 amino acids. The germline V and J ends were trimmed by 6 bases and 2 bases, with 14 bases remaining between them. Germline V lookup: CDR1 DFQATT, CDR2 SNEGSKA (reference sequence).

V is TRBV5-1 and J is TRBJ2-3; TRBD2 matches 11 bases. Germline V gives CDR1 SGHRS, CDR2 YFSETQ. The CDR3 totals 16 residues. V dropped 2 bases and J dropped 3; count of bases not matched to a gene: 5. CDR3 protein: CASSFETSGITDTQYF. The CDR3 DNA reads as TGCGCCAGCAGCTTTGAGACTAGCGGGATTACAGATACGCAGTATTTT.